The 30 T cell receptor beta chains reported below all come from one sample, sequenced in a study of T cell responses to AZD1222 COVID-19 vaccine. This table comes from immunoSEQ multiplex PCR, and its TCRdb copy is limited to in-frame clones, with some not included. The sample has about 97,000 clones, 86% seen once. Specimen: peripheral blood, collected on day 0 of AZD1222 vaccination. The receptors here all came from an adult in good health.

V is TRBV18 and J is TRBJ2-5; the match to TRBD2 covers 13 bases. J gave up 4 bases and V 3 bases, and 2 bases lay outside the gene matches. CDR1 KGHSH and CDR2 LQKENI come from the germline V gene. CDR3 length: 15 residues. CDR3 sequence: CASSPGLAGPETQYF. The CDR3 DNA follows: TGTGCCAGCTCACCGGGACTAGCGGGGCCAGAGACCCAGTACTTC.

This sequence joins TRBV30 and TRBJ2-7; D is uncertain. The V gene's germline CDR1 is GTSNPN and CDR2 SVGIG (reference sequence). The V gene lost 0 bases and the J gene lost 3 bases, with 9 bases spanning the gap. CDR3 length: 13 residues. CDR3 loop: CAWSVTANYEQYF. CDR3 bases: TGTGCCTGGAGTGTAACGGCGAACTACGAGCAGTACTTC.

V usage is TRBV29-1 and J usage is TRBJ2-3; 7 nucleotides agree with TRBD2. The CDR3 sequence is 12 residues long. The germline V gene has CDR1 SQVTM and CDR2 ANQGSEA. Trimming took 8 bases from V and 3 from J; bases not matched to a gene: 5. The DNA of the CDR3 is TGCAGCTCGAGCGGGGTTACAGATACGCAGTATTTT. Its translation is CSSSGVTDTQYF.

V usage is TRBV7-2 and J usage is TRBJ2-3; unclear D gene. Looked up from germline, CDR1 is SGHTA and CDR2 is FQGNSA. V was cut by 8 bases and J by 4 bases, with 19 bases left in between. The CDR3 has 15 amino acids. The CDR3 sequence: CASAKAGSGADTQYF. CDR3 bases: TGTGCCAGCGCCAAGGCTGGGTCGGGCGCAGATACGCAGTATTTT.

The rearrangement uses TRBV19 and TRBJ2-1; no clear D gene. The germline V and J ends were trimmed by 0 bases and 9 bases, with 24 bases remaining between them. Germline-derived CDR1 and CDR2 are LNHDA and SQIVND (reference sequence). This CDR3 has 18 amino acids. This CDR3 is CASSIDHPVGLTVREQFF. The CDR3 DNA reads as TGTGCCAGTAGTATAGATCACCCCGTCGGGCTCACCGTGCGTGAGCAGTTCTTC.

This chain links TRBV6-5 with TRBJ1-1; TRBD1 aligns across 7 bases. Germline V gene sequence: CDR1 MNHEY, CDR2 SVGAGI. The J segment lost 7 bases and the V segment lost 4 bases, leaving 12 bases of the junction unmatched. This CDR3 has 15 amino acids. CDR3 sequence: CASSSPKQGPREAFF. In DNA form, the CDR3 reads TGTGCCAGCAGTTCACCCAAACAGGGGCCCCGTGAAGCTTTCTTT.

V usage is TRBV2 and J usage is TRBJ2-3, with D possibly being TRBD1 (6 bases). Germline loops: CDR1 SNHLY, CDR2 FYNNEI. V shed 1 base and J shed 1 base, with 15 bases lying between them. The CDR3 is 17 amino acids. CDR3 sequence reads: CASSEGRQGTGTDTQYF. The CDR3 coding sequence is TGTGCCAGCAGTGAAGGGCGGCAGGGGACGGGCACAGATACGCAGTATTTT.

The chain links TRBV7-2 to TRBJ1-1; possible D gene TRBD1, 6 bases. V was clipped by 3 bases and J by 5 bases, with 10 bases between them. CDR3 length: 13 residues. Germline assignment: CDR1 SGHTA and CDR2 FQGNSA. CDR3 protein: CASSFLQGTEAFF. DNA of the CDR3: TGTGCCAGCAGCTTTTTACAGGGAACTGAAGCTTTCTTT.

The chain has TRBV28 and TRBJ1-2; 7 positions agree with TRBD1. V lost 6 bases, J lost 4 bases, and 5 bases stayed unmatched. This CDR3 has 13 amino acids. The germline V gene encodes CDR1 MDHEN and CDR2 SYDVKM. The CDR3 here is CASSRAGGYGYTF. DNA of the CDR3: TGTGCCAGCAGCCGGGCAGGGGGCTATGGCTACACCTTC.

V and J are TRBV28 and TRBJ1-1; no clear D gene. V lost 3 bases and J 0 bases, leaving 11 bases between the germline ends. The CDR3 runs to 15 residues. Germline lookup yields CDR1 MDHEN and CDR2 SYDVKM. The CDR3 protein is CASSLMGLMNTEAFF. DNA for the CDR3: TGTGCCAGCAGTTTGATGGGTCTTATGAACACTGAAGCTTTCTTT.

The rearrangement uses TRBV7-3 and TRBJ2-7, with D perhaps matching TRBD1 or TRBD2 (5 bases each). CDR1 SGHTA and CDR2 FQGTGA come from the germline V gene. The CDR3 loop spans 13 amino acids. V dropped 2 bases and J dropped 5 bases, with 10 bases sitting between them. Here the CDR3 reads CASSLGTENEQYF. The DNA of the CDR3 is TGTGCCAGCAGCTTAGGGACCGAAAACGAGCAGTACTTC.

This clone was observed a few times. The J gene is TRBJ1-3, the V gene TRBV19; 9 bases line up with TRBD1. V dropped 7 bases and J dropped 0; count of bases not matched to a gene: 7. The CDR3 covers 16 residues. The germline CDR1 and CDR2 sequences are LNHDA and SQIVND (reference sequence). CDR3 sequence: CASKGQGFASGNTIYF. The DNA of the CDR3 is TGTGCCAGTAAGGGACAGGGCTTTGCCTCTGGAAACACCATATATTTT.

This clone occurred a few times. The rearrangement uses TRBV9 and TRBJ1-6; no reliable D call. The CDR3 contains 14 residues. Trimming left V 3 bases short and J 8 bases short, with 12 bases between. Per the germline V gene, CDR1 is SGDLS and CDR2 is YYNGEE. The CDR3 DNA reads TGTGCCAGCAGCGCACATGCCGCGGATTCACCCCTCCACTTT. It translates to CASSAHAADSPLHF.

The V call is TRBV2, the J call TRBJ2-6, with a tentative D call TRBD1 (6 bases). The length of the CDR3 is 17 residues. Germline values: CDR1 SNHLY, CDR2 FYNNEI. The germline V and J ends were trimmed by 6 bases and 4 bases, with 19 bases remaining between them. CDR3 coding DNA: TGTGCCAGCAGCCCATCATGGGGGCCGATGGGGGCCAACGTCCTGACTTTC. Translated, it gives CASSPSWGPMGANVLTF.

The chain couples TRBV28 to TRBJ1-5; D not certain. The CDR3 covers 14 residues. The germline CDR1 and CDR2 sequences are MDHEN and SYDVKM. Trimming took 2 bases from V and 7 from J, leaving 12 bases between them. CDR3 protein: CASSLGQRLQPQHF. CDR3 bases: TGTGCCAGCAGTTTAGGGCAAAGGTTGCAGCCCCAGCATTTT.

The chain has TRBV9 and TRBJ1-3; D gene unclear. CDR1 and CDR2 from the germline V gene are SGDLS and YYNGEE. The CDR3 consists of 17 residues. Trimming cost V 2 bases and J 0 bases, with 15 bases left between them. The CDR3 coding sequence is TGTGCCAGCAGCGTGTTGGGCACCGGGCACTCTGGAAACACCATATATTTT. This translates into CASSVLGTGHSGNTIYF.

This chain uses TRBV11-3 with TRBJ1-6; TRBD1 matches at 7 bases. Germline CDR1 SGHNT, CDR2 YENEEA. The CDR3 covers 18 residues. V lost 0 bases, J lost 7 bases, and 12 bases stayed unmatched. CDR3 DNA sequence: TGTGCCAGCAGCTTAGATCACCCTTCGGGACAGAAGAATTCACCCCTCCACTTT. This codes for CASSLDHPSGQKNSPLHF.

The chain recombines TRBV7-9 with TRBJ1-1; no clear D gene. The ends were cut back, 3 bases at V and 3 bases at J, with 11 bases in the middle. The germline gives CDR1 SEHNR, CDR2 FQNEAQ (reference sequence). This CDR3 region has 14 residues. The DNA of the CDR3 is TGTGCCAGCAGCTTCGGAGGTTCTGACACTGAAGCTTTCTTT. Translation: CASSFGGSDTEAFF.

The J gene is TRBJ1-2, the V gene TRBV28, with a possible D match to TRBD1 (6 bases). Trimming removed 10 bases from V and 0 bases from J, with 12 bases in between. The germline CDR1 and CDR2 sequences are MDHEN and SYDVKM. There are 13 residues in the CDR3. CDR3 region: CATPGHSNYGYTF. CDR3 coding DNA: TGTGCCACTCCGGGACATTCTAACTATGGCTACACCTTC.

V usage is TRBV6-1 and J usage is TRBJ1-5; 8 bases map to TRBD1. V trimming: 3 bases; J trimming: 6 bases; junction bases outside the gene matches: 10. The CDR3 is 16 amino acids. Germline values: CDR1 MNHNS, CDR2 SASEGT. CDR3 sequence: CASSDVGQGRVQPQHF. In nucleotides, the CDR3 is TGTGCCAGCAGTGACGTAGGACAGGGAAGAGTTCAGCCCCAGCATTTT.

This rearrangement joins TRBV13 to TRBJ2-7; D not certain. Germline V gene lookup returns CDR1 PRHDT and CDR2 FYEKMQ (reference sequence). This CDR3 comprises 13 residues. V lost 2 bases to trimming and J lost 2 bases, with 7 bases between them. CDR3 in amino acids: CASSLYGPYEQYF. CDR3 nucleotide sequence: TGTGCCAGCAGCTTATATGGGCCCTACGAGCAGTACTTC.

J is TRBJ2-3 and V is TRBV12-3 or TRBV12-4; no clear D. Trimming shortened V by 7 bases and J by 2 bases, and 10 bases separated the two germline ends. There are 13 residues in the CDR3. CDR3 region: CASTRRYTDTQYF. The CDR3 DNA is TGTGCCAGCACCCGTCGATACACAGATACGCAGTATTTT.

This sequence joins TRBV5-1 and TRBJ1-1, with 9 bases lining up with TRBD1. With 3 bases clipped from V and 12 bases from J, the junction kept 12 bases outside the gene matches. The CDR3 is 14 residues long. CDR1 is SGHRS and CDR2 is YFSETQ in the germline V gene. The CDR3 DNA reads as TGCGCCAGCAGCTCCACCACGACAGGGGGAGCTTCTTTCTTT. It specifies CASSSTTTGGASFF.

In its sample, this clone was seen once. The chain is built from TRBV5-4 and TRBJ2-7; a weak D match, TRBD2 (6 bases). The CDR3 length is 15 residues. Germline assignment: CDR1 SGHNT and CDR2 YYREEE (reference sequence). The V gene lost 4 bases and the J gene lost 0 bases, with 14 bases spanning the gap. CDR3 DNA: TGTGCCAGCAGCCGCCGCGGAGGGGACTCCTACGAGCAGTACTTC. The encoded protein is CASSRRGGDSYEQYF.

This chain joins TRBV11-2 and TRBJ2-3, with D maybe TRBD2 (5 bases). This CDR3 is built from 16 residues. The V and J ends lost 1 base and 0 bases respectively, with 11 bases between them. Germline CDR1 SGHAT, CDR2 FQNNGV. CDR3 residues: CASSLVGSPSTDTQYF. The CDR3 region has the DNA TGTGCCAGCAGCTTAGTGGGGAGCCCAAGCACAGATACGCAGTATTTT.

The chain's CDR3 is CASSLESGRAGNEQYF. The CDR3 nucleotides read TGTGCCAGCAGCTTAGAGAGCGGGAGGGCCGGGAACGAGCAGTACTTC. V usage is TRBV7-2 and J usage is TRBJ2-7, with 10 positions matching TRBD2. The CDR3 runs to 16 residues. Per the germline V gene, CDR1 is SGHTA and CDR2 is FQGNSA. V dropped 1 base and J dropped 5; count of bases not matched to a gene: 8.

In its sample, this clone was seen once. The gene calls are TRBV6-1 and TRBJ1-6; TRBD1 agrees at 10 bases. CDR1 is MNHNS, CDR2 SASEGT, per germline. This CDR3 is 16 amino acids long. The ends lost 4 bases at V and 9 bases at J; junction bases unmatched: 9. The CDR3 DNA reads TGTGCCAGCAGTGCCACCGGGACAGGGGTTGTTTCACCCCTCCACTTT. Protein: CASSATGTGVVSPLHF.

CDR3 loop: CASSLSGGYTDTQYF. The CDR3 DNA sequence: TGTGCCAGCAGCTTATCGGGAGGGTACACAGATACGCAGTATTTT. This rearrangement joins TRBV11-3 to TRBJ2-3, with TRBD2 matching over 8 bases. Germline CDR1 and CDR2: SGHNT and YENEEA. Germline trimming cut 2 bases from V and 2 bases from J; bases unmatched to any gene: 3. The CDR3 contains 15 residues.

In nucleotides, the CDR3 is TGTGCCAGCACTCCGGCCCCGTGGCGGAGGAGGGGCAATGAGCAGTTCTTC. As protein: CASTPAPWRRRGNEQFF. The chain recombines TRBV3-1 (or the pseudogene TRBV3-2) with TRBJ2-1; TRBD2 might be the D (6 bases). V gave up 7 bases and J gave up 6 bases, with 25 bases separating them. The CDR3 loop spans 17 amino acids. Germline V gene sequence: CDR1 LGHDT, CDR2 YNNKEL (reference sequence).

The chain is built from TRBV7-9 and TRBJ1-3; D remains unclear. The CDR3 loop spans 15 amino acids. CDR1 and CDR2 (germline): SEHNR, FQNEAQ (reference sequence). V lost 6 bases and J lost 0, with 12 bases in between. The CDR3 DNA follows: TGTGCCAGCAGTGCGGGTTCGAGCTCTGGAAACACCATATATTTT. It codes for CASSAGSSSGNTIYF.